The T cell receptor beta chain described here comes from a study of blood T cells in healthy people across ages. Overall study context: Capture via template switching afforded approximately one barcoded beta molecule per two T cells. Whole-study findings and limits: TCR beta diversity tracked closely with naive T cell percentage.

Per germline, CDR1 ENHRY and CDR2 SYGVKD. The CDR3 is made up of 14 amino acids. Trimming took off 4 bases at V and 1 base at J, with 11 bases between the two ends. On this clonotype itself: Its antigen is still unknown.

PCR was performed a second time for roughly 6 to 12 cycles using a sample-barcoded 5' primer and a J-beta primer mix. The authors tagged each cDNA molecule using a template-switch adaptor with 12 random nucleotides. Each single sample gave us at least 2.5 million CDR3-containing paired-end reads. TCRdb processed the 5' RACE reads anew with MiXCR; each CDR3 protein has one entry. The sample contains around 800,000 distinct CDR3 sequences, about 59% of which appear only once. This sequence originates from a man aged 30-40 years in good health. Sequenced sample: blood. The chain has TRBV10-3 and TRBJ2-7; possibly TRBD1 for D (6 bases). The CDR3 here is CAISAGTLSYEQYF. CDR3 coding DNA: TGTGCCATCAGTGCCGGGACACTATCCTACGAGCAGTACTTC.